Listed here is a single T cell receptor (beta chain). The data are from a study of blood T cell repertoires in COVID-19. Sequencing was performed with immunoSEQ multiplex PCR; in TCRdb, only in-frame clones are kept and a portion is missing. The data hold about 100,000 clones, with over 85% observed a single time. CDR3 length: 13 residues. Trimming at V came to 4 bases and at J to 8 bases, leaving 7 bases not matched to a gene. Germline V gene lookup returns CDR1 MRHNA and CDR2 SNTAGT. Sequenced: peripheral blood. The source of this sequence is a man aged 65-85 years with acute or convalescent COVID-19. V and J are TRBV6-4 and TRBJ1-2; 7 positions agree with TRBD1. The CDR3 is CASSAQGNDGYTF. The CDR3 coding sequence is TGTGCCAGCAGTGCACAGGGGAACGACGGCTACACCTTC.